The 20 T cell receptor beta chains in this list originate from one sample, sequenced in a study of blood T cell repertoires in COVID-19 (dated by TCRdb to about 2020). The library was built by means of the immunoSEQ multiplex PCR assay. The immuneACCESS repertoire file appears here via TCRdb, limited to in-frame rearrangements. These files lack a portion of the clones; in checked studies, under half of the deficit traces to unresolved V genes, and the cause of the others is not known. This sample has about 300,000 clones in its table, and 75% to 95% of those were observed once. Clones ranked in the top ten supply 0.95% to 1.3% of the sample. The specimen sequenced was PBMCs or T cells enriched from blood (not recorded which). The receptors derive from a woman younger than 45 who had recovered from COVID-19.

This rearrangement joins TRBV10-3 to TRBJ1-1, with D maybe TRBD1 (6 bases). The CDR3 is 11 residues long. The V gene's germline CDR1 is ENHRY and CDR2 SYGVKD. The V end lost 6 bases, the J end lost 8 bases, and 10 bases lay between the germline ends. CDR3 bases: TGTGCCATCAGACAGGGCTTAGAAGCTTTCTTT. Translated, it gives CAIRQGLEAFF.

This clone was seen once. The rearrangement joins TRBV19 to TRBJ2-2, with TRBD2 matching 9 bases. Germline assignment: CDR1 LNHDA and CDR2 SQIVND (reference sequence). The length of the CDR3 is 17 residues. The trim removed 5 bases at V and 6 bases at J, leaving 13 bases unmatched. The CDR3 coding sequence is TGTGCCAGTAGTCCCCGGGGTAGCGGGAGAGTCTCCGGGGAGCTGTTTTTT. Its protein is CASSPRGSGRVSGELFF.

The CDR3 DNA reads TGCGCCAGCAGCCAACGGGAAAGCACAGATACGCAGTATTTT. Translating it yields CASSQRESTDTQYF. V gene TRBV4-1 combines with J gene TRBJ2-3; weak D call: TRBD2 (5 bases). The CDR3 sequence is 14 residues long. The germline V and J ends were trimmed by 2 bases and 0 bases, with 6 bases remaining between them. Germline lookup yields CDR1 MGHRA and CDR2 YSYEKL.

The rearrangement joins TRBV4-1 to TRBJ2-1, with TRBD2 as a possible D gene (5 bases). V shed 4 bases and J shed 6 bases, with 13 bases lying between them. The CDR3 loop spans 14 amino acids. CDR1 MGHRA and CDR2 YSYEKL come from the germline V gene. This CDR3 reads CASSRVTGSNEQFF. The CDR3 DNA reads TGCGCCAGCAGCCGAGTTACGGGAAGCAATGAGCAGTTCTTC.

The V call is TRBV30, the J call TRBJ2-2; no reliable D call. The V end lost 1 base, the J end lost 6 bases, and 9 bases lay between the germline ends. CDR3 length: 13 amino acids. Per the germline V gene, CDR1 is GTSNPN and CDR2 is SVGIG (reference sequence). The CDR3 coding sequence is TGTGCCTGGAGTGACAGACCCCCCGGGGAGCTGTTTTTT. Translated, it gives CAWSDRPPGELFF.

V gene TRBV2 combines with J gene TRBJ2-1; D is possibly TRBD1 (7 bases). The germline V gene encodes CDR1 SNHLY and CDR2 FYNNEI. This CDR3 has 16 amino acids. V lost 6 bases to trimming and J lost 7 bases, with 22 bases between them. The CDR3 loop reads CASSPLRDRNLNEQFF. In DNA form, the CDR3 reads TGTGCCAGCAGCCCCCTGCGGGACAGAAACCTAAATGAGCAGTTCTTC.

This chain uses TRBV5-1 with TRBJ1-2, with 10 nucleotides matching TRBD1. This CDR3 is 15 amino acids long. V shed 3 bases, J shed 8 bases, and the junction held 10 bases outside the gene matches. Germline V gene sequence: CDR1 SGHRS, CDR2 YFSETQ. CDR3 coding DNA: TGCGCCAGCAGCTGGGCAAACGGACAGGGGGACGGCTACACCTTC. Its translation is CASSWANGQGDGYTF.

The CDR3 is CASSPRATSTDTQYF. CDR3 nucleotides: TGTGCCAGTAGTCCCAGGGCAACTAGCACAGATACGCAGTATTTT. The chain carries TRBV19 and TRBJ2-3, with D perhaps matching TRBD1 (5 bases). Germline V gene sequence: CDR1 LNHDA, CDR2 SQIVND (reference sequence). This CDR3 is built from 15 residues. V was clipped by 5 bases and J by 0 bases, with 12 bases between them.

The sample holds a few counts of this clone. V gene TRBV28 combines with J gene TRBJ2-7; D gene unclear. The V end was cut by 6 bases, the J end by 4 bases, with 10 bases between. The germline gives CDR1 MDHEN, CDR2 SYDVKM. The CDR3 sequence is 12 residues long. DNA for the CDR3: TGTGCCAGCAGCCGACTTAGATACGAGCAGTACTTC. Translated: CASSRLRYEQYF.

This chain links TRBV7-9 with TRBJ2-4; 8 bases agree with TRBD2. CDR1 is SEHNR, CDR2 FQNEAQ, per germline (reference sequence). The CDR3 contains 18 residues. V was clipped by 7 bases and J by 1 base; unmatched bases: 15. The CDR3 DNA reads TGTGCCAGCAACCCCCTGAAAACGGGAGGGGACGCCAAAAACATTCAGTACTTC. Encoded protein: CASNPLKTGGDAKNIQYF.

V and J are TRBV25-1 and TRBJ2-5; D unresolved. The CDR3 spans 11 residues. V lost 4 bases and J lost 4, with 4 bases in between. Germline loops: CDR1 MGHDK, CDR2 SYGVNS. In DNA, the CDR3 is TGTGCCAGCAGTGCGGGAGAGACCCAGTACTTC. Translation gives CASSAGETQYF.

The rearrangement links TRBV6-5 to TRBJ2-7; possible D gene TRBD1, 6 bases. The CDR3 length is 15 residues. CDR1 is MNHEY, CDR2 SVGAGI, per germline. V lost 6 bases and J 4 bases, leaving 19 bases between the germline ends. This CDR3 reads CASRKPRGSRYEQYF. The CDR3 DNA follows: TGTGCCAGCAGGAAACCCAGGGGATCTAGGTACGAGCAGTACTTC.

CDR3 coding DNA: TGTGCCAGTAGTACTACAGGGATTAGCACTGAAGCTTTCTTT. Its protein is CASSTTGISTEAFF. The chain combines TRBV19 with TRBJ1-1, with a possible D match to TRBD1 (6 bases). This CDR3 is 14 amino acids long. V was clipped by 4 bases and J by 4 bases, with 13 bases between them. Per germline, CDR1 LNHDA and CDR2 SQIVND (reference sequence).

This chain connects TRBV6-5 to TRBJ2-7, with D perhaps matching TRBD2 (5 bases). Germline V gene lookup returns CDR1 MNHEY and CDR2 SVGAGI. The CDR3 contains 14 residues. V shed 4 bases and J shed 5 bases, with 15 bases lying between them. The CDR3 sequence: CASSSRSVWDEQYF. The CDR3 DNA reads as TGTGCCAGCAGTTCCCGTAGCGTCTGGGACGAGCAGTACTTC.

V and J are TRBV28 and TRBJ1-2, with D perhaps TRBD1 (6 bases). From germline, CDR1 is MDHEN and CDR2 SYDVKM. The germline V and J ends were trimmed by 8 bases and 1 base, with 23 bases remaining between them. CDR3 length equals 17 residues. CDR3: CASYPMPGAEINYGYTF. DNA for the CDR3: TGTGCCAGCTACCCAATGCCAGGGGCAGAAATTAACTATGGCTACACCTTC.

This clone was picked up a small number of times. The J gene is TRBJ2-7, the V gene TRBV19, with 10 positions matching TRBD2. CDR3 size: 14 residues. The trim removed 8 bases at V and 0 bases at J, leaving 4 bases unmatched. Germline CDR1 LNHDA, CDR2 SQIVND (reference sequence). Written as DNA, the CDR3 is TGTGCCAGTTCTACTAGCGGGATCTCCTACGAGCAGTACTTC. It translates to CASSTSGISYEQYF.

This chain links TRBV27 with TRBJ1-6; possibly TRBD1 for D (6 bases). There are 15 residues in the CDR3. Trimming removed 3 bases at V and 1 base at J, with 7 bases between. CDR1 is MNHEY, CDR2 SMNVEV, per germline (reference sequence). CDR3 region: CASSFRGSYNSPLHF. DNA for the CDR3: TGTGCCAGCAGTTTCAGGGGTTCCTATAATTCACCCCTCCACTTT.

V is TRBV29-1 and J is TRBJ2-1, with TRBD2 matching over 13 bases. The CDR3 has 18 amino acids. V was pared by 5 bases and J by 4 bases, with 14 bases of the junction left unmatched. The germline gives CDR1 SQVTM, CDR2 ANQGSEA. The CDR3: CSVSFPLGTSGVYNEQFF. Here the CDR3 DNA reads TGCAGCGTTTCCTTCCCCTTAGGGACTAGCGGGGTTTACAATGAGCAGTTCTTC.

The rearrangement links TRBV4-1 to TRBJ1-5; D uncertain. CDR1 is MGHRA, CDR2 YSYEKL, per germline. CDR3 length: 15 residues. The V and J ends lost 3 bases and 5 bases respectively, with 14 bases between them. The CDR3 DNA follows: TGCGCCAGCAGCCAGCCGCGGGGAGACTATCAGCCCCAGCATTTT. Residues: CASSQPRGDYQPQHF.

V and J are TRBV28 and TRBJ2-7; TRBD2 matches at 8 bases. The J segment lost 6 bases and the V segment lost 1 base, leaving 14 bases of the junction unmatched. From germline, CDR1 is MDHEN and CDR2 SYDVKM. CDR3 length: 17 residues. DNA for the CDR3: TGTGCCAGCAGTTTATTTGCCACGACTAGCGCGGGCCTCGAGCAGTACTTC. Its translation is CASSLFATTSAGLEQYF.